Presented here are 19 T cell receptor beta chains from one specimen sequenced in a study of STAT5B mutations in CD4+ large granular lymphocyte leukemia. The method was immunoSEQ multiplex PCR; TCRdb's version includes in-frame clones alone and lacks a portion of them. The sample carries 30,000 to 40,000 clones, roughly 65% recorded once. The sample taken for sequencing was CD4+ T cells from blood buffy coats. The receptor source for this set is a human donor in good health.

V and J are TRBV5-1 and TRBJ2-7; D remains unclear. Germline V CDR1 and CDR2: SGHRS, YFSETQ. V gave up 5 bases and J gave up 2 bases, with 17 bases separating them. This CDR3 contains 15 residues. The CDR3 DNA follows: TGCGCCAGCAGGGCCCTCTTGAGTAATCCCTACGAGCAGTACTTC. Amino acids: CASRALLSNPYEQYF.

The V call is TRBV9, the J call TRBJ2-5; 9 nucleotides match TRBD1. V lost 4 bases and J lost 2; bases outside the gene matches: 9. Germline V gives CDR1 SGDLS, CDR2 YYNGEE. The CDR3 runs to 16 residues. CDR3 nucleotide sequence: TGTGCCAGCAGCCGGGGACAGGGCACCCTTCAAGAGACCCAGTACTTC. Residues: CASSRGQGTLQETQYF.

This chain joins TRBV7-6 and TRBJ2-5; 9 nucleotides agree with TRBD2. Germline assignment: CDR1 SGHVS and CDR2 FNYEAQ. V shed 0 bases and J 4 bases; nucleotides not matched to a gene: 6. There are 16 residues in the CDR3. The CDR3 is CASSLAAGGGGETQYF. CDR3 bases: TGTGCCAGCAGCTTAGCGGCGGGGGGGGGCGGAGAGACCCAGTACTTC.

The J gene is TRBJ2-7, the V gene TRBV27; D is uncertain. The V gene lost 4 bases and the J gene lost 2 bases, with 9 bases spanning the gap. CDR1 and CDR2 from the germline V gene are MNHEY and SMNVEV (reference sequence). This CDR3 region has 13 residues. CDR3: CASSSRVPYEQYF. The CDR3 nucleotides are TGTGCCAGCAGTTCCCGGGTGCCCTACGAGCAGTACTTC.

On this clone itself: This CDR3 is also generated by other DNA sequences in the sample. The chain has TRBV5-1 and TRBJ2-5; D is undetermined. V was trimmed by 2 bases and J by 5 bases, leaving 4 bases between them. Germline CDR1 reads SGHRS; CDR2 reads YFSETQ. The CDR3 is 11 residues long. For the CDR3, the DNA is TGCGCCAGCAGCTTAGAGGAGACCCAGTACTTC. It codes for CASSLEETQYF.

This clone was picked up a small number of times. The rearrangement joins TRBV4-3 to TRBJ2-7; D is unresolved. This CDR3 comprises 14 residues. V dropped 2 bases and J dropped 1 base, with 9 bases sitting between them. CDR1 LGHNA and CDR2 YSLEER come from the germline V gene. CDR3 in DNA: TGCGCCAGCAGCCAAAAGACGGTATCCTACGAGCAGTACTTC. The encoded protein is CASSQKTVSYEQYF.

The chain carries TRBV29-1 and TRBJ2-2; no firm D call. CDR3 size: 12 residues. V dropped 3 bases and J dropped 6 bases, with 8 bases sitting between them. Germline CDR1 is SQVTM and CDR2 is ANQGSEA. The CDR3 reads CSVDVPSGELFF. The CDR3 region has the DNA TGCAGCGTTGATGTTCCCTCCGGGGAGCTGTTTTTT.

This clone was seen a few times. The rearrangement links TRBV5-1 to TRBJ1-2, with D maybe TRBD1 (5 bases). The germline V gene encodes CDR1 SGHRS and CDR2 YFSETQ. V was pared by 0 bases and J by 3 bases, with 9 bases between. This CDR3 region has 14 residues. CDR3 DNA: TGCGCCAGCAGCTTGGGGAGGGGCCACTATGGCTACACCTTC. Protein: CASSLGRGHYGYTF.

This clone was seen just once. The chain links TRBV25-1 to TRBJ2-5; TRBD1 or TRBD2 may be the D gene (5 bases each). V gave up 1 base and J gave up 1 base, with 7 bases separating them. The germline V gene has CDR1 MGHDK and CDR2 SYGVNS. The CDR3 loop spans 14 amino acids. CDR3: CASSELGPQETQYF. CDR3 bases: TGTGCCAGCAGTGAATTGGGACCCCAAGAGACCCAGTACTTC.

This rearrangement joins TRBV7-2 to TRBJ2-7, with D hard to call. Trimming removed 5 bases at V and 4 bases at J, with 9 bases between. CDR3 size: 12 residues. Germline CDR1 and CDR2: SGHTA and FQGNSA. CDR3 protein: CASSPFSYEQYF. CDR3 DNA: TGTGCCAGCAGCCCCTTCTCGTACGAGCAGTACTTC. Together with reference TRBV7-2 and TRBJ2-7, the CDR3 gives the full variable domain: GAGVSQSPSNKVTEKGKDVELRCDPISGHTALYWYRQSLGQGLEFLIYFQGNSAPDKSGLPSDRFSAERTGGSVSTLTIQRTQQEDSAVYLCASSPFSYEQYFGPGTRLTVT.

V is TRBV5-4 and J is TRBJ2-2; TRBD1 agrees at 11 bases. This CDR3 is 15 amino acids long. V shed 4 bases and J 4 bases; nucleotides not matched to a gene: 3. Per the germline V gene, CDR1 is SGHNT and CDR2 is YYREEE (reference sequence). Here the CDR3 reads CASSPGTGGTGELFF. The CDR3 region has the DNA TGTGCCAGCAGCCCCGGGACAGGGGGCACCGGGGAGCTGTTTTTT.

The rearrangement joins TRBV4-1 to TRBJ1-1; D not certain. Trimming shortened V by 0 bases and J by 5 bases, and 7 bases separated the two germline ends. Germline assignment: CDR1 MGHRA and CDR2 YSYEKL. The CDR3 consists of 13 residues. The CDR3 bases are TGCGCCAGCAGCCAAGATCCACGAACTGAAGCTTTCTTT. Translated: CASSQDPRTEAFF.

This chain uses TRBV27 with TRBJ2-2, with D possibly TRBD2 on 7 matching bases. Germline-derived CDR1 and CDR2 are MNHEY and SMNVEV (reference sequence). The CDR3 runs 16 residues. The V end was cut by 7 bases, the J end by 3 bases, with 18 bases between. Here the CDR3 reads CASTLTQGGYTGELFF. The CDR3 bases are TGTGCCAGCACTCTGACACAGGGAGGGTACACCGGGGAGCTGTTTTTT.

In its sample, this clone was seen once. The V call is TRBV11-3, the J call TRBJ2-7; tentative D call: TRBD1 (5 bases). The germline gives CDR1 SGHNT, CDR2 YENEEA. There are 14 residues in the CDR3. V lost 2 bases to trimming and J lost 1 base, with 9 bases between them. Written as DNA, the CDR3 is TGTGCCAGCAGCTTATTCTCAGGGTCCTACGAGCAGTACTTC. Protein sequence: CASSLFSGSYEQYF.

The chain couples TRBV25-1 to TRBJ2-7; D remains ambiguous. The germline gives CDR1 MGHDK, CDR2 SYGVNS. V dropped 3 bases and J dropped 5 bases, with 11 bases sitting between them. The CDR3 has 13 amino acids. The DNA of the CDR3 is TGTGCCAGCAGTGATCCCGGACGGAACGAGCAGTACTTC. Amino acids: CASSDPGRNEQYF.

This clone came up a few times. The rearrangement uses TRBV5-1 and TRBJ2-7; D not resolved. Trimming pared 1 base from V and 3 bases from J, leaving 14 bases between. This CDR3 spans 15 amino acids. Germline CDR1 SGHRS, CDR2 YFSETQ. The CDR3 here is CASSLTLGRNYEQYF. DNA for the CDR3: TGCGCCAGCAGCTTGACCCTAGGGCGGAACTACGAGCAGTACTTC.

The gene calls are TRBV15 and TRBJ2-5, with D possibly being TRBD2 (6 bases). The V gene lost 3 bases and the J gene lost 4 bases, with 21 bases spanning the gap. The germline V gene has CDR1 LNHNV and CDR2 YYDKDF (reference sequence). This CDR3 region has 17 residues. The CDR3 DNA follows: TGTGCCACCAGCAGGGGCGGCGGGGTTGGGAGAGGAGAGACCCAGTACTTC. It encodes CATSRGGGVGRGETQYF.

The chain has TRBV2 and TRBJ2-1; 9 bases agree with TRBD1. Per the germline V gene, CDR1 is SNHLY and CDR2 is FYNNEI. The trim removed 11 bases at V and 9 bases at J, leaving 11 bases unmatched. This CDR3 has 13 amino acids. CDR3 bases: TGTGCCGACCGGGACAGGGCAGTCAGTGAGCAGTTCTTC. This gives the protein CADRDRAVSEQFF.

As concerns this clone: Different DNA sequences within this sample yield the same CDR3. The rearrangement joins TRBV5-1 to TRBJ2-7, with D tentatively TRBD1 (5 bases). CDR3 length: 11 residues. CDR1 SGHRS and CDR2 YFSETQ come from the germline V gene. V lost 1 base, J lost 7 bases, and 6 bases lay in between. CDR3 DNA sequence: TGCGCCAGCAGCTTGTCAGGGGAGCAGTACTTC. Its protein is CASSLSGEQYF. Drawing the rest from reference TRBV5-1 and TRBJ2-7, the complete variable domain is KAGVTQTPRYLIKTRGQQVTLSCSPISGHRSVSWYQQTPGQGLQFLFEYFSETQRNKGNFPGRFSGRQFSNSRSEMNVSTLELGDSALYLCASSLSGEQYFGPGTRLTVT.